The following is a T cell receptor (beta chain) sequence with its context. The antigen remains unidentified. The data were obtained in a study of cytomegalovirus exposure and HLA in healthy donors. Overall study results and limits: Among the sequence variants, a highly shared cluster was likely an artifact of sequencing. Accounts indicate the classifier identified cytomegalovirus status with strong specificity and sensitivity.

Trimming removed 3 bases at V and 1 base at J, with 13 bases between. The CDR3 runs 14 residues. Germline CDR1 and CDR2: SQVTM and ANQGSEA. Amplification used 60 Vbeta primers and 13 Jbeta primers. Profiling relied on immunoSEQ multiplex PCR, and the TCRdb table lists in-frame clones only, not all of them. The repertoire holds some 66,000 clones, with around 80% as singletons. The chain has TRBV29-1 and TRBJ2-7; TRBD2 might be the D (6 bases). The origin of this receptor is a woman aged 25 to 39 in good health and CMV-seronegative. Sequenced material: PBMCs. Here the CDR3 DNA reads TGCAGCGTTGAGGCGGGGTGGCCGTCCTACGAGCAGTACTTC. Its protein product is CSVEAGWPSYEQYF.